This TCR beta chain was found in a study of blood T cell repertoires in COVID-19. The wider study: Some COVID-19 samples were acute and others convalescent; all came from the United States, Italy and Spain. PBMCs, B-cell-depleted T cells, or T cells were the source of the cDNA or gDNA that made up the material.

The CDR3 is 15 residues long. Germline-derived CDR1 and CDR2 are SGHVS and FNYEAQ. V was clipped by 5 bases and J by 3 bases; unmatched bases: 3. Profiled with immunoSEQ multiplex PCR; TCRdb holds only in-frame clones, not every one. The sample records tens of thousands of clones, roughly nine tenths being singletons. This TCR came from a woman of 80 years or more with acute or convalescent COVID-19. Sequencing was performed on peripheral blood. The J gene is TRBJ2-7, the V gene TRBV7-6, with TRBD2 identical over 14 bases. CDR3 in amino acids: CASSLGTSGSYEQYF. DNA of the CDR3: TGTGCCAGCAGCCTCGGGACTAGCGGGAGCTACGAGCAGTACTTC.